These 15 T cell receptor beta chains were sequenced from one sample in a study of T cell repertoires in cytomegalovirus infection. From the reads, TCRdb called clonotypes with MiXCR, one entry per CDR3 protein. The table shows around 270,000 distinct CDR3 sequences, with roughly 10% occurring only once. Sequenced material: PBMCs. The receptors originated from a human donor in good health (CMV status not recorded). Some clones in this sample may be carry-over from other donors' samples.

The chain links TRBV6-2 or TRBV6-3 to TRBJ2-7; possibly TRBD1 or TRBD2 for D (5 bases each). The V gene's germline CDR1 is MNHEY and CDR2 SVGEGT. Trimming pared 0 bases from V and 3 bases from J, leaving 12 bases between. The CDR3 is 15 residues long. The CDR3 reads CASSYSGASGYEQYF. The CDR3 DNA follows: TGTGCCAGCAGTTACTCTGGGGCCAGCGGCTACGAGCAGTACTTC.

In its sample, this clonotype was seen a few times. This CDR3 reads CASLARRTDTQYF. The CDR3 nucleotides are TGTGCCAGCCTCGCGAGGCGTACAGATACGCAGTATTTT. The rearrangement links TRBV6-2 or TRBV6-3 to TRBJ2-3; no definite D call. Germline V gives CDR1 MNHEY, CDR2 SVGEGT. This CDR3 has 13 residues. V was trimmed by 8 bases and J by 3 bases, leaving 12 bases between them.

The chain combines TRBV10-3 with TRBJ1-1, with D perhaps matching TRBD1 (5 bases). V lost 8 bases to trimming and J lost 0 bases, with 10 bases between them. CDR1 and CDR2 from the germline V gene are ENHRY and SYGVKD. This CDR3 region has 13 residues. DNA for the CDR3: TGTGCCATCCAACCGACAGTGAACACTGAAGCTTTCTTT. Its translation is CAIQPTVNTEAFF.

This clonotype was observed at least ten times. CDR3 in amino acids: CASKPDRGEPGANVLTF. The CDR3 region has the DNA TGTGCCAGCAAGCCCGACAGGGGGGAGCCTGGGGCCAACGTCCTGACTTTC. This rearrangement joins TRBV19 to TRBJ2-6; 9 bases agree with TRBD1. Germline V lookup: CDR1 LNHDA, CDR2 SQIVND (reference sequence). The CDR3 totals 17 residues. The V and J ends lost 9 bases and 2 bases, in that order; junction bases with no gene match: 11.

This clonotype is labeled as large. This chain connects TRBV28 to TRBJ2-3; the D gene is possibly TRBD2 (6 bases). Germline V gene sequence: CDR1 MDHEN, CDR2 SYDVKM. CDR3 length: 18 amino acids. Between the trimmed V and J ends, which lost 7 bases and 2 bases, there was a span of 25 bases. CDR3 loop: CASTLESGLQYNTDTQYF. CDR3 sequence (DNA): TGTGCCAGCACCCTGGAGTCGGGACTCCAATATAACACAGATACGCAGTATTTT.

The chain recombines TRBV27 with TRBJ2-5, with TRBD1 identical over 8 bases. The CDR3 is 14 residues long. V dropped 3 bases and J dropped 7; count of bases not matched to a gene: 7. Germline assignment: CDR1 MNHEY and CDR2 SMNVEV (reference sequence). The CDR3 DNA reads as TGTGCCAGCAGTTTGACAGGGGCGCGAGGGACCCAGTACTTC. As protein: CASSLTGARGTQYF.

This clonotype was seen at least ten times. V and J are TRBV7-2 and TRBJ1-3; D is unclear. The CDR3 has 14 residues. Trimming cost V 2 bases and J 4 bases, with 9 bases left between them. The V gene's germline CDR1 is SGHTA and CDR2 FQGNSA. CDR3 amino acids: CASSLNALGNTIYF. DNA for the CDR3: TGTGCCAGCAGCTTAAACGCTCTAGGAAACACCATATATTTT.

There are many counts of this clonotype. V gene TRBV7-2 combines with J gene TRBJ1-2; D uncertain. CDR1 is SGHTA and CDR2 is FQGNSA in the germline V gene. This CDR3 comprises 13 residues. The V and J ends lost 6 bases and 8 bases respectively, with 16 bases between them. The CDR3 DNA is TGTGCCAGCAGGCGAAGAGGGTCCCTAGGCTACACCTTC. It encodes CASRRRGSLGYTF.

This clonotype was counted many times. The CDR3 protein is CASSARDRGVGYTF. CDR3 nucleotide sequence: TGTGCCAGCAGCGCCCGGGACAGGGGGGTCGGCTACACCTTC. This chain joins TRBV11-2 and TRBJ1-2, with 11 bases matching TRBD1. Looked up from germline, CDR1 is SGHAT and CDR2 is FQNNGV. The CDR3 is made up of 14 amino acids. Unmatched junction bases numbered 7, after V lost 5 bases and J lost 8 bases.

This clonotype came up many times. J is TRBJ2-7 and V is TRBV7-2; no firm D call. The CDR3 runs to 13 residues. Trimming took 1 base from V and 6 from J, leaving 10 bases between them. In germline, CDR1 is SGHTA, CDR2 FQGNSA. CDR3 coding DNA: TGTGCCAGCAGCTTAGTGACGAGAGGCGAGCAGTACTTC. Protein sequence: CASSLVTRGEQYF.

This clonotype was detected many times. This rearrangement joins TRBV7-2 to TRBJ2-7, with 7 positions matching TRBD2. Germline assignment: CDR1 SGHTA and CDR2 FQGNSA. Losses at the gene ends were 1 base for V and 6 bases for J; bases not matched to a gene: 3. The CDR3 sequence is 13 residues long. Here the CDR3 DNA reads TGTGCCAGCAGCTTAGGGGGGGGTTTCGAGCAGTACTTC. Translating gives CASSLGGGFEQYF.

This clonotype appeared a few times. This chain joins TRBV7-8 and TRBJ1-3, with D maybe TRBD1 (5 bases). Per germline, CDR1 SGHVS and CDR2 FQNEAQ. V lost 5 bases and J 2 bases, leaving 10 bases between the germline ends. This CDR3 has 14 amino acids. CDR3 residues: CASSGGLTGNTIYF. CDR3 sequence (DNA): TGTGCCAGCAGCGGGGGACTGACTGGAAACACCATATATTTT.

This clonotype was counted ten times or more. The chain has TRBV7-6 and TRBJ2-7, with 8 bases aligning to TRBD2. The CDR3 runs 16 residues. V trimming: 2 bases; J trimming: 2 bases; junction bases outside the gene matches: 8. Germline V lookup: CDR1 SGHVS, CDR2 FNYEAQ. CDR3 nucleotide sequence: TGTGCCAGCAGCTTATTGGCGGGGGGTAAAACCTACGAGCAGTACTTC. It encodes CASSLLAGGKTYEQYF.

Ten or more counts support this clonotype. The chain combines TRBV7-2 with TRBJ1-6; 7 nucleotides align to TRBD1. J was trimmed by 10 bases and V by 2 bases; bases with no gene match: 5. The CDR3 length is 14 residues. Germline V gene data show CDR1 as SGHTA and CDR2 as FQGNSA. The CDR3, as DNA: TGTGCCAGCAGCTTAACAGGGGTTGAATCACCCCTCCACTTT. Its translation is CASSLTGVESPLHF.

Turning to this clonotype: Being one base from a much bigger clone, this may be a read error. Here the CDR3 omits its conserved ending phenylalanine or tryptophan, so a read error is the likely source. The V call is TRBV28, the J call TRBJ1-5; 12 nucleotides agree with TRBD1. The J segment lost 5 bases and the V segment lost 5 bases, leaving 7 bases of the junction unmatched. The CDR3 contains 16 residues. CDR1 MDHEN and CDR2 SYDVKM come from the germline V gene. CDR3 residues: CASSIEGTGGDQPQHS. CDR3 nucleotide sequence: TGTGCCAGCAGTATAGAAGGGACAGGGGGCGATCAGCCCCAGCATTCT.